The clone carrying this T cell receptor beta chain was detected a few times. Its specificity is not known. Everyone who donated was a healthy Caucasian. Via MiXCR, TCRdb re-called the 5' RACE reads, giving one row per CDR3 protein. The sample yields 500,000 to 650,000 distinct CDR3 sequences, about 20% seen once. This specimen comes from a study of identical twins. Overall study results and limits: A partial confounding effect on zero-insertion analyses could come from invariant MAIT and iNKT cells. Instead of following the same donors, the conclusions were based on cross-sectional statistical analysis. Sequences that were beta out-of-frame showed weaker excess twin sharing.

These data are also associated with another study on yellow fever vaccine responses in identical twins.

Sequencing used CD4+ T cells sorted from blood. The sequence derives from a woman aged 18-29 years in good health.

CDR3 in amino acids: CASSLTGREADTQYF. The CDR3 bases are TGCGCCAGCAGCTTGACGGGCAGGGAGGCAGATACGCAGTATTTT. This chain joins TRBV5-1 and TRBJ2-3, with D tentatively TRBD2 (6 bases). The germline gives CDR1 SGHRS, CDR2 YFSETQ. V shed 1 base and J shed 4 bases, with 13 bases lying between them. The CDR3 has 15 amino acids. The full variable domain, rest sourced from reference TRBV5-1 and TRBJ2-3, is KAGVTQTPRYLIKTRGQQVTLSCSPISGHRSVSWYQQTPGQGLQFLFEYFSETQRNKGNFPGRFSGRQFSNSRSEMNVSTLELGDSALYLCASSLTGREADTQYFGPGTRLTVL.